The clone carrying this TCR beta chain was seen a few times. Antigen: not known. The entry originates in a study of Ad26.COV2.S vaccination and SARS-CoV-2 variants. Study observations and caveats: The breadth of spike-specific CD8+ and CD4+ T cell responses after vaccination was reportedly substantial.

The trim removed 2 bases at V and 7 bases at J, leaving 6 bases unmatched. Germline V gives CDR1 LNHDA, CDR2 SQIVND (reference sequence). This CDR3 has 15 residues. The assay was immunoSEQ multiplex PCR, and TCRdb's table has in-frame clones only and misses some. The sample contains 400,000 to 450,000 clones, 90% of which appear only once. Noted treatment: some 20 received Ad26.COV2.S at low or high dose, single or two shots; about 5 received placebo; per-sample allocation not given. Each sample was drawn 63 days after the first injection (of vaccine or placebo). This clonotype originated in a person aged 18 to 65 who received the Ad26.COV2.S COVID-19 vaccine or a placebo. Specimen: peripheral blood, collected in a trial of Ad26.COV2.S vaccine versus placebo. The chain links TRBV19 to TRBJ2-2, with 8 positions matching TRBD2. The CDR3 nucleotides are TGTGCCAGTAGTATATCCAGCGGGAGTGGCGGGGAGCTGTTTTTT. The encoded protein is CASSISSGSGGELFF. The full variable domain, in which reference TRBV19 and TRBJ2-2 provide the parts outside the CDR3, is DGGITQSPKYLFRKEGQNVTLSCEQNLNHDAMYWYRQDPGQGLRLIYYSQIVNDFQKGDIAEGYSVSREKKESFPLTVTSAQKNPTAFYLCASSISSGSGGELFFGEGSRLTVL.